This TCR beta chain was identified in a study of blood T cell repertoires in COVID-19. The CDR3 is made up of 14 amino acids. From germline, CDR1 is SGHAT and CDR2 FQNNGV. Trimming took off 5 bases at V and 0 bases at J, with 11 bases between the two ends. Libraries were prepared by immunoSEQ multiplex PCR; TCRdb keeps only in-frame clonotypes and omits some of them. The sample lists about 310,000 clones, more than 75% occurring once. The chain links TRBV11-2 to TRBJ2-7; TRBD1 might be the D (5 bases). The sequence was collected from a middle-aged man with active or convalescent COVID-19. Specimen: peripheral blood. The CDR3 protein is CASSPRQFSYEQYF. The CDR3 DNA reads TGTGCCAGCAGCCCGAGACAGTTCTCCTACGAGCAGTACTTC.